The 4 T cell receptor beta chains in this list originate from one sample, sequenced in a study of cytomegalovirus exposure and HLA in healthy donors. A multiplex PCR was run with 60 Vbeta primers and 13 Jbeta primers. Profiled with immunoSEQ multiplex PCR; TCRdb holds only in-frame clones, not every one. The data show 110,000 to 150,000 clones, 75% to 90% seen once. Sequences were obtained from PBMCs. The receptors stem from a man between 35 and 55 years old in good health and CMV-seronegative.

This chain uses TRBV28 with TRBJ1-2, with 7 bases matching TRBD1. Trimming took 5 bases from V and 2 from J; bases not matched to a gene: 8. Germline-derived CDR1 and CDR2 are MDHEN and SYDVKM. The CDR3 spans 15 residues. The CDR3 spells CASSTGTAMNYGYTF. The CDR3 nucleotides read TGTGCCAGCAGTACCGGGACAGCGATGAACTATGGCTACACCTTC.

This clone was recorded only once. V is TRBV4-1 and J is TRBJ1-5; possibly TRBD1 for D (6 bases). Deletions cut 1 base from V and 7 bases from J, with 11 bases between. The CDR3 contains 14 residues. Looked up from germline, CDR1 is MGHRA and CDR2 is YSYEKL. CDR3 sequence reads: CASSQARGAQPQHF. CDR3 nucleotides: TGCGCCAGCAGCCAAGCCCGGGGGGCCCAGCCCCAGCATTTT.

V usage is TRBV6-5 and J usage is TRBJ2-7; 8 nucleotides line up with TRBD1. The junction had 9 bases not matched to a gene; V was cut back by 2 bases and J by 6 bases. This CDR3 contains 15 residues. The germline gives CDR1 MNHEY, CDR2 SVGAGI. The CDR3 spells CASSYRTGKGSEQYF. The CDR3 nucleotides read TGTGCCAGCAGTTACAGGACAGGGAAGGGTAGCGAGCAGTACTTC.

V and J are TRBV21-1 and TRBJ2-7; the table's D call, TRBD2, has no DNA check behind it. TRBV21-1 is reported as a pseudogene. The CDR3 contains 16 residues. DNA for the CDR3: TGTGCCAGCAGCCCACTGACTAGCGGGGCCCTCTACGAGCAGTACTTC. The encoded protein is CASSPLTSGALYEQYF.